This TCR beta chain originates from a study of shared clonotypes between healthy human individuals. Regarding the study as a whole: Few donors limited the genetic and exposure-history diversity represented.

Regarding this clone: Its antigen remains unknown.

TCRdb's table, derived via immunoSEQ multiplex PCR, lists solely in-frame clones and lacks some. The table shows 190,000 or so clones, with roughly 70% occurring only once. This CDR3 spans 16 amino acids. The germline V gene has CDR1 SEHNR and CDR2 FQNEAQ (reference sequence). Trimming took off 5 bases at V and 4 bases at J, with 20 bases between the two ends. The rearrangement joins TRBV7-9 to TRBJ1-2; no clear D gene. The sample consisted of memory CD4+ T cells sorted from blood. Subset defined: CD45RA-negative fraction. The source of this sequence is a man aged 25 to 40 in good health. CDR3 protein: CASSPSHPRGSYGYTF. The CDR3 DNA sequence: TGTGCCAGCAGCCCGTCTCACCCACGGGGTTCCTATGGCTACACCTTC.